This T cell receptor beta chain came from a study of regulatory T cells in long-lasting Graves disease. The time point here: persistent/refractory GD, antithyroid drugs over 5 years with positive TRAb. Making the TCR library involved RNA that had been extracted from PBMCs. Clinicians diagnosed Graves' disease using American Thyroid Association guidelines. This clonotype was observed a single time. The target antigen is unknown. The study, taken as a whole, reports: New patients shared over 800 public clonotypes, fewer than the 2,500 to 3,500 shared by persistent patients.

The TCR beta library used iRepertoire HTBI primers with Arm-PCR amplification of CDR3. TCRdb re-derived calls from the multiplex PCR reads in MiXCR, one entry per CDR3 protein. Of about 470,000 distinct CDR3 sequences listed, under 25% are singletons. CDR1 SEHNR and CDR2 FQNEAQ come from the germline V gene (reference sequence). V shed 6 bases, J shed 7 bases, and the junction held 6 bases outside the gene matches. The CDR3 is made up of 14 amino acids. This TCR derives from a female donor with Graves disease. Source: peripheral blood mononuclear cells (PBMCs), taken when the disease was refractory, from a patient treated with antithyroid drugs. The gene calls are TRBV7-9 and TRBJ2-1, with 10 bases identical to TRBD1. DNA of the CDR3: TGTGCCAGCAGTACACGACAGGGGGCAAATGAGCAGTTCTTC. Amino acid sequence: CASSTRQGANEQFF.